Listed below are T cell receptor beta chains from one sample, sequenced in a study of T cells expressing NK-cell markers. After re-calling the 5' RACE reads, TCRdb lists one entry per CDR3 protein, DNA absent. Seen in this sample are some 500,000 distinct CDR3 sequences; the ten most common clones hold more than 1.4%. Sequencing input: blood T cells: a sorted CD56 or NKG2C T cell subset, CD4+ or CD8+ T cells, or bulk PBMC T cells (not recorded which). The origin of the receptors is a woman aged 50 to 60 in good health. Each CDR3 is given with its conserved first and last residue.

v_call	j_call	cdr3_aa
TRBV20-1	TRBJ1-3	CSARYSSGNTIYF
TRBV5-6	TRBJ2-1	CASSPRAGVGNEQFF
TRBV10-2	TRBJ2-1	CASNPGLAGYNEQFF
TRBV12-3/TRBV12-4	TRBJ2-1	CASRGLGNEQFF
TRBV12-3/TRBV12-4	TRBJ1-5	CASTISDRAQPQHF
TRBV5-6	TRBJ2-3	CASSLSGRWGTDTQYF
TRBV12-3/TRBV12-4	TRBJ1-5	CASSLFGTNNQPQHF
TRBV6-2/TRBV6-3	TRBJ2-5	CASSPRLVAEETQYF
TRBV3-1	TRBJ2-1	CASSQDPYLNEQFF
TRBV20-1	TRBJ2-3	CSASRQALVLDTQYF
TRBV14	TRBJ2-5	CASSQDRGPGTQYF
TRBV10-2	TRBJ2-4	CASSTLAGGLAKNIQYF
TRBV25-1	TRBJ2-3	CATNRRGTDTQYF
TRBV12-5	TRBJ1-3	CASGLVRGQADSGNTIYF
TRBV6-6	TRBJ2-1	CASSYSGLDNEQFF
TRBV5-1	TRBJ2-4	CASRSGDIQYF
TRBV11-2	TRBJ1-5	CASSLRAGGGNQPQHF
TRBV11-2	TRBJ1-2	CASSPIRQNRYGYTF
TRBV11-2	TRBJ2-1	CASSLGQGNYNEQFF
TRBV19	TRBJ2-3	CASGLALTDTQYF
TRBV11-2	TRBJ2-1	CASSLVLAGVGEQFF